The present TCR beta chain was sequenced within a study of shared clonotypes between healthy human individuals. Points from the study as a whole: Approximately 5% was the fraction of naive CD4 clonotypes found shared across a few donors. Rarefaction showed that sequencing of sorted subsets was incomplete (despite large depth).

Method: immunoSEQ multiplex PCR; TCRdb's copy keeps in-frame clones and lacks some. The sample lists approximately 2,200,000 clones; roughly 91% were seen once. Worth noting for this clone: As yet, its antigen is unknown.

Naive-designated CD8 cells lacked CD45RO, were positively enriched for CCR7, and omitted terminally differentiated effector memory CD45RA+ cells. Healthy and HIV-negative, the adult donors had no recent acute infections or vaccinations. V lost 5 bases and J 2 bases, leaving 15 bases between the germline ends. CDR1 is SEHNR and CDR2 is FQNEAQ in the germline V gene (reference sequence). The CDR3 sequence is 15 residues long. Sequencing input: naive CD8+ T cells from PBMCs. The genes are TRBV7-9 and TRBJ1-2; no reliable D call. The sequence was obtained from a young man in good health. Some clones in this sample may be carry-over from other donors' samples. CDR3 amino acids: CASSPAELTNYGYTF. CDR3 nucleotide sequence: TGTGCCAGCAGCCCAGCAGAGCTAACAAACTATGGCTACACCTTC.